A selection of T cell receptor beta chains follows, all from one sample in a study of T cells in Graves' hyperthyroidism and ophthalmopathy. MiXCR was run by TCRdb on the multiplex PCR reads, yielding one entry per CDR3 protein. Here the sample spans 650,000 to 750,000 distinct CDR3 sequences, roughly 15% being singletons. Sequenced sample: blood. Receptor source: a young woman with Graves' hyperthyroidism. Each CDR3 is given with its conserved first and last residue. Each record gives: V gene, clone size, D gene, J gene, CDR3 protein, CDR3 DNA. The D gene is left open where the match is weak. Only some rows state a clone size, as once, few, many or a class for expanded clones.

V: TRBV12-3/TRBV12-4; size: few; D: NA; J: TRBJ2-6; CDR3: CASSSPRRSGANVLTF; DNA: TGTGCCAGCAGTTCCCCCCGTAGATCTGGGGCCAACGTCCTGACTTTC
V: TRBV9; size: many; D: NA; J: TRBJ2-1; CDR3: CASSVGPDSYNEQFF; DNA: TGTGCCAGCAGCGTCGGCCCCGACTCCTACAATGAGCAGTTCTTC
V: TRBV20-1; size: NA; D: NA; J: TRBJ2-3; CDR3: CSARAPRDSDTQYF; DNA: TGCAGTGCTAGAGCTCCGCGGGACTCAGATACGCAGTATTTT
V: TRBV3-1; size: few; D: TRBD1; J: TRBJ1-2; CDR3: CASSQPGQGYGYTF; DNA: TGTGCCAGCAGCCAACCGGGACAGGGCTATGGCTACACCTTC
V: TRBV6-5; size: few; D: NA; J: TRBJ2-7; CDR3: CASSYYRTYEQYF; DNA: TGTGCCAGCAGTTACTACAGAACCTACGAGCAGTACTTC
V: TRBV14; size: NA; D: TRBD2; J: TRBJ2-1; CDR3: CASSQRSTSGAWGNEQFF; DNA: TGTGCCAGCAGCCAACGATCGACTAGCGGCGCATGGGGGAATGAGCAGTTCTTC
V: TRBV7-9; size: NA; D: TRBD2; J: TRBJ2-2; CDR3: CASSVVPTGLAGELFF; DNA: TGTGCCAGCAGCGTAGTCCCGACAGGACTAGCAGGGGAGCTGTTTTTT
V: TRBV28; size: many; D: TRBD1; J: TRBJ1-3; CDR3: CASSLIGLLGQRYSGNTIYF; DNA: TGTGCCAGCAGTTTAATTGGCTTGTTGGGACAGCGGTACTCTGGAAACACCATATATTTT
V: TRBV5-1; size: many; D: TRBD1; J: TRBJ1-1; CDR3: CASTEQGMNTEAFF; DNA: TGCGCCAGCACCGAACAGGGGATGAACACTGAAGCTTTCTTT
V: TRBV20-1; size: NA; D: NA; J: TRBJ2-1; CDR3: CSARPAGSYNEQFF; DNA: TGCAGTGCTAGACCCGCGGGATCCTACAATGAGCAGTTCTTC
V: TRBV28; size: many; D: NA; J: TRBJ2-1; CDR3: CASSLASGVGDEQFF; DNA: TGTGCCAGCAGTTTAGCCTCGGGGGTGGGGGATGAGCAGTTCTTC
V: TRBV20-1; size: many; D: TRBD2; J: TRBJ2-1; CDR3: CSAPRPSGVFF; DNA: TGCAGTGCGCCTCGTCCTAGCGGGGTGTTCTTC
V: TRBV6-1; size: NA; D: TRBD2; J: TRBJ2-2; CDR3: CASSVFSGSLGGGELFF; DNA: TGTGCCAGCAGTGTGTTTAGCGGGAGCCTTGGAGGCGGGGAGCTGTTTTTT
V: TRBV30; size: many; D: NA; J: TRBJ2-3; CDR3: CAWSIGNTQYF; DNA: TGTGCCTGGAGTATAGGAAATACGCAGTATTTT
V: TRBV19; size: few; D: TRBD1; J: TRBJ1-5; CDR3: CASSPPSLRQGDNQPQHF; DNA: TGTGCCAGTAGTCCACCGAGCCTGAGACAGGGTGACAATCAGCCCCAGCATTTT
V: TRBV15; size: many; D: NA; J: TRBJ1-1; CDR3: CATSRYGGRTEAFF; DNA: TGTGCCACCAGCAGGTATGGGGGGCGTACTGAAGCTTTCTTT
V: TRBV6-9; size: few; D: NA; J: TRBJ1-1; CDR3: CASSYEGGVGTEAFF; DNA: TGTGCCAGCAGTTACGAGGGGGGGGTCGGCACTGAAGCTTTCTTT
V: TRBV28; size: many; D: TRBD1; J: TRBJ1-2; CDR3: CASSLGRGLSAYGYTF; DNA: TGTGCCAGCAGTTTGGGCAGGGGGCTTTCCGCCTATGGCTACACCTTC
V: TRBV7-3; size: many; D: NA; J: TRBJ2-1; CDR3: CASSTGRGHNEQFF; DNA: TGTGCCAGCAGCACCGGCAGGGGCCACAATGAGCAGTTCTTC
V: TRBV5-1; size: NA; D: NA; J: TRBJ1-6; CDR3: CASSKNRVGYNSPLHF; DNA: TGCGCCAGCAGCAAGAACAGGGTGGGCTATAATTCACCCCTCCACTTT
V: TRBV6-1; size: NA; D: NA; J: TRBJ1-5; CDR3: CASSEWSGGPQHF; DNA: TGTGCCAGCAGTGAATGGAGCGGGGGGCCCCAGCATTTT
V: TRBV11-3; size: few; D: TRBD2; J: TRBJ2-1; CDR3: CASSLDSLAGYNEQFF; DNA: TGTGCCAGCAGCTTAGACTCACTAGCGGGTTACAATGAGCAGTTCTTC
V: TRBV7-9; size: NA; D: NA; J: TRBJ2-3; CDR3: CASLLYVTSTDTQYF; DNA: TGTGCCAGCCTACTCTACGTCACTAGCACAGATACGCAGTATTTT
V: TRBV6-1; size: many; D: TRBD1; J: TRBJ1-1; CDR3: CASRQGASTEAFF; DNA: TGTGCCAGCAGACAGGGGGCGAGCACTGAAGCTTTCTTT
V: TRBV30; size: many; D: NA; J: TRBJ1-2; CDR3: CAWRHEGYTF; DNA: TGTGCCTGGAGACATGAAGGCTACACCTTC
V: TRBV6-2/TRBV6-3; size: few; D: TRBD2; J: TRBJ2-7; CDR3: CASSWGTSGTEQYF; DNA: TGTGCCAGCAGTTGGGGGACTAGCGGGACCGAGCAGTACTTC
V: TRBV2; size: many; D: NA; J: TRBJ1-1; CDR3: CASLVQGNTEAFF; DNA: TGTGCCAGCTTGGTACAGGGGAACACTGAAGCTTTCTTT
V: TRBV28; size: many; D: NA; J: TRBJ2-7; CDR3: CASGEPHEQYF; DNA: TGTGCCAGCGGGGAACCCCACGAGCAGTACTTC
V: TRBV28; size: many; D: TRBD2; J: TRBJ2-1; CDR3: CASSYIAGSSYNEQFF; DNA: TGTGCCAGCAGTTATATAGCGGGAAGCTCCTACAATGAGCAGTTCTTC
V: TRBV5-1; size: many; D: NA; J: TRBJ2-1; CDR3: CASSPVTRPSSYNEQFF; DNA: TGCGCCAGCAGCCCAGTAACTAGACCAAGCTCCTACAATGAGCAGTTCTTC
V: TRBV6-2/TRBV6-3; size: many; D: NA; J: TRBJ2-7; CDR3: CASSYSAVSYEQYF; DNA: TGTGCCAGCAGTTACTCGGCGGTCTCCTACGAGCAGTACTTC
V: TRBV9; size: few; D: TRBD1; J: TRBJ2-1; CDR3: CASSSWTGAVEQFF; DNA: TGTGCCAGCAGCTCGTGGACAGGAGCCGTCGAGCAGTTCTTC
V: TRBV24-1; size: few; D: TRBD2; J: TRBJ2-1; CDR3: CATSESTSGRHRYNEQFF; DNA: TGTGCCACCAGTGAATCGACTAGCGGGAGGCATCGTTACAATGAGCAGTTCTTC
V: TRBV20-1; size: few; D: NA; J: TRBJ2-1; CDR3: CSARIPGVSSYNEQFF; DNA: TGCAGTGCTAGAATTCCCGGGGTAAGCTCCTACAATGAGCAGTTCTTC
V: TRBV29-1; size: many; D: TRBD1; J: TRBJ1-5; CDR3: CSAAAGTGPNQPQHF; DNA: TGCAGCGCCGCCGCCGGGACAGGGCCGAATCAGCCCCAGCATTTT
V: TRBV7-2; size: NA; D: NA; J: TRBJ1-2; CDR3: CACDQKGNGYTF; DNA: TGTGCCTGCGACCAGAAGGGCAATGGCTACACCTTC
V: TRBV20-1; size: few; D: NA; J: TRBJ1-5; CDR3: CSAGRGGHQPQHF; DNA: TGCAGTGCCGGAAGGGGGGGTCATCAGCCCCAGCATTTT
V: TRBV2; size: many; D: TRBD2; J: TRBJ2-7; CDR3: CASSRRLAGGMYEQYF; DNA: TGTGCCAGCAGTAGGAGGCTAGCGGGAGGAATGTACGAGCAGTACTTC
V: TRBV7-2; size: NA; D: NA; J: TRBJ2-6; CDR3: CASSLDDFPSSGANVLTF; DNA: TGTGCCAGCAGCTTAGACGACTTCCCCAGCTCTGGGGCCAACGTCCTGACTTTC
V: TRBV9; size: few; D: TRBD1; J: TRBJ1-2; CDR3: CASRPQGARGYTF; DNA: TGTGCCAGCAGACCCCAGGGGGCCCGGGGCTACACCTTC
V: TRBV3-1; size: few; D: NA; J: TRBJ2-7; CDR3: CASSDKLENYEQYF; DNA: TGTGCCAGCAGCGACAAGCTGGAAAACTACGAGCAGTACTTC
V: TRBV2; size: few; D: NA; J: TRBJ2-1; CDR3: CASRQTGDEQFF; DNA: TGTGCCAGCAGACAAACCGGGGATGAGCAGTTCTTC